This T cell receptor beta chain is from a study of OX40 agonist ivuxolimab in advanced cancers. Background on the whole study: Ivuxolimab was an agonistic, fully human IgG2 monoclonal antibody directed against OX40 (CD134), a costimulatory receptor. Intravenous ivuxolimab was administered to patients every 2 weeks at six dose levels: 0.01, 0.1, 0.3, 1.5, 3 and 10 mg/kg. Of the roughly 54 patients in dose escalation, approximately 20 had hepatocellular carcinoma, approximately 15 had melanoma, 9 had renal cell carcinoma and 9 had head and neck cancer. In the dose-escalation cohort, 75% to 90% of patients were male, and the mean age was roughly 56 years with a range of roughly 23 to 79. Patients were allowed to have had prior anti-PD-1, anti-PD-L1 or anti-CTLA-4 therapy, and approximately 40% of the dose-escalation patients had been treated with checkpoint inhibitors. Three dose-escalation patients achieved partial responses, one with hepatocellular carcinoma and two with cutaneous melanoma. The point of sequencing TCRbeta in the periphery was to test whether ivuxolimab changed TCR sequence diversity and drove clonal T-cell expansion. The paper describes the monotherapy dose-escalation part (N ≈ 51 patients) of the phase I trial of ivuxolimab. Findings and caveats that apply to the study as a whole: The antigen specificity of the peripheral T cells that underwent clonal expansion was not determined. At doses of 0.1 to 3.0 mg/kg, clonal expansion of both CD4+ and CD8+ T cells in blood was seen between baseline and week 6. After ivuxolimab, expanded clones were on average more numerous among CD8+ T cells than among CD4+ T cells. In partial responders in the 0.1-3.0 mg/kg groups, normalized peripheral clonal expansion was found to be among the lowest, especially among CD8+ T cells. Low levels of normalized T-cell clonal expansion were also shown by some nonresponding patients.

The CDR3 holds 14 amino acids from the cysteine to the phenylalanine. CDR3 DNA only is kept here, 42 bases in frame from base 1. V and J are trimmed by 8 bases and 3 bases, and the gene matches miss 5 bases of the junction. The germline V gene encodes CDR1 LGHNA and CDR2 YSLEER. To sequence the TCRbeta CDR3 region, genomic DNA was isolated from the sorted cells. TCRbeta CDR3 regions were sequenced using the immunoSEQ Assay. TCRdb provides this immuneACCESS table in a form limited to in-frame rearrangements. Some clones are lacking; in checked studies, under half of them reflect an unresolved V gene, and why the rest are absent is not known. This sample has approximately 18,000 clones in its table, and more than 60% of those were observed once. The ten largest clones add up to around 30% of the sample. Regarding this clone: Its recognized antigen is unknown. No per-base quality is available; no much larger clone lies one base away.

The trial excluded patients who had a history of autoimmune disease or who were on systemic immunosuppression. Peripheral blood for TCR sequencing was collected from all dose cohorts at baseline, on cycle 4 day 1, and on cycle 7 day 1. Samples were obtained from an open-label, multicenter, first-in-human phase I dose-escalation trial of ivuxolimab. The trial enrolled adults with locally advanced or metastatic head and neck squamous cell, hepatocellular, melanoma or renal cell carcinoma. Before TCR sequencing, CD4+ T cells and CD8+ T cells from peripheral blood were sorted into separate populations.

Sequencing used CD4+ or CD8+ T cells sorted from blood, obtained in a trial of the OX40 agonist ivuxolimab. This TCR was recovered from an adult with an advanced solid tumor such as melanoma, head and neck, liver or kidney cancer. The chain employs TRBV4-3 and TRBJ2-3; TRBD2 fits 10 bases in the junction. The CDR3 in this case is CASAAGGPTDTQYF. In nucleotides, the sequence is TGCGCCAGCGCAGCGGGGGGGCCGACAGATACGCAGTATTTT.